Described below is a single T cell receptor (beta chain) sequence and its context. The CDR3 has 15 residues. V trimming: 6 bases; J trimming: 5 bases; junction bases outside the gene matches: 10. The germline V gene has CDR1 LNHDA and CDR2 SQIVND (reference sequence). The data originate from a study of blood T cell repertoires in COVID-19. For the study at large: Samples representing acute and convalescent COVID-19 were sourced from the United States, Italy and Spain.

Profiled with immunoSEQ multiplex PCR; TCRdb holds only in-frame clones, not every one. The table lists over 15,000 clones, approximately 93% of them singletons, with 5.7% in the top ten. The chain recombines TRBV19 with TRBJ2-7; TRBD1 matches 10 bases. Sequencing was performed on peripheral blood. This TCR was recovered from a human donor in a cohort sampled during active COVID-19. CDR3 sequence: CASRGPGQGYDEQYF. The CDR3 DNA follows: TGTGCCAGTAGGGGACCGGGACAGGGGTACGACGAGCAGTACTTC.